This T cell receptor (beta chain) was documented in a study of blood T cell repertoires in COVID-19. Overall study context: Collection of acute and convalescent COVID-19 samples took place in the United States, Italy and Spain.

As processed by the authors: Amplified reference gene primers provided the basis for estimating nucleated cell counts. The protocol was immunoSEQ multiplex PCR, while the TCRdb copy is restricted to in-frame clones and leaves out a portion. The D gene and trimming were derived from the DNA, and the V and J assignments and clone size from that table. This table holds 95,000 to 150,000 clones, over 55% found once. The germline V gene has CDR1 WSHSY and CDR2 SAAADI. The CDR3 spans 12 residues. Trimming stripped 2 bases from V and 3 bases from J, with 5 bases between. The sequenced sample was peripheral blood. This TCR was recovered from a woman aged 70-85 years with acute or convalescent COVID-19. V gene TRBV10-2 combines with J gene TRBJ2-7; D unresolved. CDR3 nucleotides: TGCGCCAGCAGTGAGGCAGACTACGAGCAGTACTTC. Translated, it gives CASSEADYEQYF.